Below are 29 T cell receptor beta chains sequenced from a single sample in a study of CXCR3-negative and CXCR3-positive naive CD8 T cells. With UMI labels, 5' RACE was used to prepare the TRB cDNA libraries. Each CDR3 protein gets one entry in TCRdb, which reprocessed the 5' RACE reads and gives no DNA. This listing includes over 45,000 distinct CDR3 sequences. Source material: naive CXCR3- CD8+ T cells from blood. Subset given: CD45RO-CCR7+CD27+CD95- naive CD8+ T cells lacking CXCR3 (TNR3-). The source of these receptors is a human donor in good health. Some clones in this sample may be carry-over from other donors' samples.

This chain connects TRBV12-3 or TRBV12-4 to TRBJ2-5; TCRdb returns TRBD1, unconfirmable since there is no DNA. The CDR3 is 16 amino acids. CDR3 amino acids: CASSLGTGIVLETQYF.

CDR3 residues: CASKGPDQETQYF. The V gene is TRBV12-5, the J gene TRBJ2-5; the D call of TRBD1 rests on TCRdb alone, since no DNA is present to check it. Germline assignment: CDR1 LGHNT and CDR2 FRNRAP. The CDR3 runs 13 residues. Full variable domain (remainder filled in from reference TRBV12-5 and TRBJ2-5): DARVTQTPRHKVTEMGQEVTMRCQPILGHNTVFWYRQTMMQGLELLAYFRNRAPLDDSGMPKDRFSAEMPDATLATLKIQPSEPRDSAVYFCASKGPDQETQYFGPGTRLLVL.

The rearrangement links TRBV7-9 to TRBJ2-1; TCRdb's D gene call, TRBD2, goes unchecked for lack of DNA. The CDR3 length is 14 residues. Germline values: CDR1 SEHNR, CDR2 FQNEAQ (reference sequence). The CDR3 sequence is CASSFLAGGNEQFF.

The V and J genes are TRBV24-1 and TRBJ2-2; TCRdb names TRBD1, which stays unverified in the absence of DNA. CDR3 length equals 14 residues. Per the germline V gene, CDR1 is KGHDR and CDR2 is SFDVKD. The chain's CDR3 is CATSDRTVAGELFF.

The chain carries TRBV2 and TRBJ1-4; TCRdb calls TRBD1, which cannot be checked without DNA. The V gene's germline CDR1 is SNHLY and CDR2 FYNNEI. This CDR3 is built from 14 residues. The CDR3 is CASGRQSTNEKLFF.

The V and J genes are TRBV7-8 and TRBJ2-7; there is no DNA to check the TCRdb D call of TRBD2. There are 15 residues in the CDR3. Germline loops: CDR1 SGHVS, CDR2 FQNEAQ. This CDR3 is CASSPGLASSYEQYF.

The chain carries TRBV6-5 and TRBJ2-5; TCRdb calls TRBD2, which cannot be checked without DNA. Germline V gene data show CDR1 as MNHEY and CDR2 as SVGAGI. This CDR3 spans 15 amino acids. CDR3 sequence: CASSSGPGPQETQYF.

This clonotype is deemed medium-sized by its frequency. V is TRBV25-1 and J is TRBJ2-5. The CDR3 has 13 residues. The germline V gene has CDR1 MGHDK and CDR2 SYGVNS. Here the CDR3 reads CASSDVAPETQYF.

This sequence joins TRBV9 and TRBJ2-1; TCRdb calls TRBD2, which cannot be checked without DNA. The CDR3 is 13 residues long. Germline lookup yields CDR1 SGDLS and CDR2 YYNGEE. This chain's CDR3 is CASSAETRGEQFF.

The chain links TRBV12-3 or TRBV12-4 to TRBJ2-2. This CDR3 has 15 amino acids. CDR3 amino acids: CASSLLGRNTGELFF.

This rearrangement joins TRBV4-1 to TRBJ2-7; TCRdb designates TRBD1, a call that cannot be tested without DNA. Germline lookup yields CDR1 MGHRA and CDR2 YSYEKL. The CDR3 runs 13 residues. The CDR3 loop reads CASSQLGAGEQYF.

This chain links TRBV14 with TRBJ2-1; TCRdb indicates TRBD2, and absent DNA this call remains unverified. Germline assignment: CDR1 SGHDN and CDR2 FVKESK. The CDR3 is 15 residues long. CDR3 in amino acids: CASSPRTGANNEQFF.

The CDR3 sequence is CASNPVSGQTYAYTF. The gene calls are TRBV27 and TRBJ1-2; TCRdb selects TRBD1, and the lack of DNA leaves this call unchecked. The length of the CDR3 is 15 residues. Germline lookup yields CDR1 MNHEY and CDR2 SMNVEV (reference sequence).

This sequence joins TRBV7-2 and TRBJ2-7; TCRdb gives TRBD2 as the D gene, but with no DNA this cannot be confirmed. Germline V gene data show CDR1 as SGHTA and CDR2 as FQGNSA. CDR3 size: 13 residues. The CDR3: CASTDVAGNEQYF. The variable domain in full, with the rest retrieved from reference TRBV7-2 and TRBJ2-7, is GAGVSQSPSNKVTEKGKDVELRCDPISGHTALYWYRQSLGQGLEFLIYFQGNSAPDKSGLPSDRFSAERTGGSVSTLTIQRTQQEDSAVYLCASTDVAGNEQYFGPGTRLTVT.

The chain uses TRBV4-3 and TRBJ2-2; TCRdb's D call, TRBD1, is unchecked because there is no DNA. The CDR3 is 16 residues long. Germline CDR1 reads LGHNA; CDR2 reads YSLEER. The CDR3 reads CASSQDAPGGPGELFF.

The V call is TRBV6-6, the J call TRBJ2-7. In germline, CDR1 is MNHNY, CDR2 SVGAGI (reference sequence). The CDR3 covers 11 residues. The CDR3 region is CASSYSGEQYF.

The V call is TRBV6-6, the J call TRBJ2-1; there is no DNA to check the TCRdb D call of TRBD2. Germline CDR1 MNHNY, CDR2 SVGAGI (reference sequence). The CDR3 is 15 residues long. This CDR3 is CASSARGANYNEQFF.

The chain uses TRBV28 and TRBJ2-7; without DNA, the TCRdb call of TRBD1 cannot be checked. CDR3 length: 14 amino acids. Germline CDR1 is MDHEN and CDR2 is SYDVKM. The CDR3 loop reads CASSLTGQGNEQYF.

CDR3 sequence reads: CASRGQGRETQYF. V and J are TRBV27 and TRBJ2-5; TCRdb gives TRBD1 as the D gene, but with no DNA this cannot be confirmed. The germline V gene encodes CDR1 MNHEY and CDR2 SMNVEV (reference sequence). This CDR3 region has 13 residues.

The chain couples TRBV6-4 to TRBJ2-7; TCRdb's D call, TRBD1, is unchecked because there is no DNA. Germline lookup yields CDR1 MRHNA and CDR2 SNTAGT. The length of the CDR3 is 13 residues. The CDR3 here is CARRGHQTYEQYF.

The rearrangement joins TRBV28 to TRBJ2-2; TCRdb calls TRBD1, which cannot be checked without DNA. The CDR3 is 13 residues long. Germline lookup yields CDR1 MDHEN and CDR2 SYDVKM. The CDR3 is CASSFGGTGELFF.

The V gene is TRBV10-1, the J gene TRBJ2-1; TCRdb gives TRBD1 as the D gene, but with no DNA this cannot be confirmed. Germline V gene lookup returns CDR1 WNHNN and CDR2 SYGVQD (reference sequence). CDR3 length: 11 residues. The CDR3 here is CASGQGNEQFF.

This chain links TRBV6-4 with TRBJ2-3. CDR1 and CDR2 from the germline V gene are MRHNA and SNTAGT. This CDR3 has 13 residues. The CDR3 reads CASSDAVTDTQYF.

The J gene is TRBJ2-1, the V gene TRBV5-5; the D call of TRBD1 rests on TCRdb alone, since no DNA is present to check it. The length of the CDR3 is 12 residues. In germline, CDR1 is SGHKS, CDR2 YYEKEE (reference sequence). CDR3: CASSLAGQRRLF.

V and J are TRBV10-1 and TRBJ1-2; the TCRdb D gene call, TRBD1, has no DNA to confirm it. The germline V gene has CDR1 WNHNN and CDR2 SYGVQD (reference sequence). The length of the CDR3 is 13 residues. The CDR3 sequence is CASIPGAFDGYTF.

The gene calls are TRBV27 and TRBJ2-5; TCRdb's D call of TRBD1 is untestable without DNA. The CDR3 contains 15 residues. In germline, CDR1 is MNHEY, CDR2 SMNVEV (reference sequence). The CDR3 sequence: CASSSPQGGEETQYF.

The J gene is TRBJ2-7, the V gene TRBV5-1; TCRdb designates TRBD2, a call that cannot be tested without DNA. Germline assignment: CDR1 SGHRS and CDR2 YFSETQ. This CDR3 is 15 amino acids long. CDR3 residues: CASSLRLAGGFEQYF.

The chain employs TRBV29-1 and TRBJ2-7. The CDR3 consists of 11 residues. Germline V CDR1 and CDR2: SQVTM, ANQGSEA. The CDR3 protein is CSVEGLGEQYF.

The chain has TRBV6-6 and TRBJ2-1; the TRBD1 assignment by TCRdb is unverifiable without DNA. Germline V lookup: CDR1 MNHNY, CDR2 SVGAGI (reference sequence). This CDR3 is 15 amino acids long. This CDR3 is CASSYLDPGDNEQFF.